The TCR beta chain described here comes from a study of early T cells in non-severe SARS-CoV-2 infection (dated by TCRdb to the early 2020s). In terms of the full investigation: Because TCR sequencing relied on bulk RNA taken from unsorted whole blood, pairing of alpha and beta chains was not possible.

CDR1 MRHNA and CDR2 SNTAGT were looked up in the germline V gene. V lost 3 bases and J lost 2 bases; the stretch between them is 13 bases long. Spanning cysteine to phenylalanine, the CDR3 consists of 15 amino acids. Left in the record is the CDR3 DNA by itself, 45 bases read in frame from the first base. This was a case-control study nested in a cohort of healthcare workers in London, UK, who had nasopharyngeal swab PCR tests and blood samples taken every week. Healthcare workers were recruited between 23 and 31 March 2020, during the week of the UK lockdown, and were followed weekly for up to 16 weeks. General findings and caveats noted by the study authors: VDJdb matching was skewed toward anti-spike CD8 responses and likely underestimated virus-specific expansions by missing private and CD4 specificities.

Receptor amplification or capture employed 5' RACE. Sequencing used a NextSeq 500. To correct for sequencing error and PCR bias, the TCR library protocol tagged individual cDNA molecules with unique molecular identifiers. Both TCR alpha and beta chains were sequenced, and tight co-correlation was observed between alpha and beta sequence abundances in each sample. In the paper's pipeline: Decombinator V4 was used to perform V gene, J gene and CDR3 annotation of TCR sequences. Expanded TCRs were defined as changing significantly between any two time points under a Poisson model with p below 0.0001. Abundances of TCRs were expressed as counts per million after normalisation to the total number of TCRs sequenced in each sample. TRAV1-2 paired with TRAJ12, TRAJ20 or TRAJ33 defined MAIT TCRs, while TRAV10 paired with TRAJ18 defined iNKT TCRs. VDJdb, accessed 1 November 2021, was searched for CMV, EBV and SARS-CoV-2 annotated TCRs, with TCRs annotated for multiple antigens excluded. TCRdb reprocessed the public reads (quality trimming at Q25 with fastp, clone calling with MiXCR) and kept in-frame beta chains. Rows are unified per CDR3 protein, each entry keeping the most common DNA and genes. These V and J calls originate from TCRdb's pipeline instead of the authors' own analysis. The sample table lists about 62,000 distinct CDR3 sequences, 7.5% to 10% of them with a count of one. The ten top clones hold approximately 1.1% of the sample.

Remarks on this clonotype: Its antigen is not yet known. No much larger clonotype is one base removed from it; base qualities were not supplied.

The sequence was collected from an adult who was a healthcare worker with PCR-confirmed SARS-CoV-2 infection or an uninfected control (not recorded which). Here the chain combines TRBV6-4 and TRBJ1-2; the D gene is possibly TRBD1, with 6 bases matching. The sample consisted of whole blood. The bases read TGTGCCAGCAGTGATAGGGAAAGGGGGAACTATGGCTACACCTTC. Protein translation: CASSDRERGNYGYTF.